The 28 T cell receptor beta chains in this list originate from one sample, sequenced in a study of T cell repertoires in cytomegalovirus infection. These receptors have no known antigen. TCRdb used MiXCR to reprocess the reads, holding one entry per CDR3 protein. The repertoire holds around 900,000 distinct CDR3 sequences, with around 32% as singletons. The sequencing here drew on cultured CD8+ T cells from PBMCs, taken from culture after CMV antigen stimulation. These receptors were taken from a human donor in good health (CMV status not recorded). Some clones in this sample may be carry-over from other donors' samples.

This clonotype was counted only a few times. The chain joins TRBV7-3 to TRBJ2-1, with 8 positions matching TRBD1. This CDR3 comprises 15 residues. Germline V gives CDR1 SGHTA, CDR2 FQGTGA. Trimming removed 6 bases from V and 4 bases from J; junction bases left unmatched: 8. For the CDR3, the DNA is TGTGCCAGCAGTTTGGGACAGGCCAAATACAATGAGCAGTTCTTC. Encoded protein: CASSLGQAKYNEQFF.

This clonotype came up a few times. V gene TRBV3-1 combines with J gene TRBJ2-7; D unclear. Trimming stripped 2 bases from V and 2 bases from J, with 4 bases between. The CDR3 runs to 12 residues. CDR1 LGHDT and CDR2 YNNKEL come from the germline V gene (reference sequence). CDR3 in amino acids: CASSQRPYEQYF. DNA for the CDR3: TGTGCCAGCAGCCAACGGCCCTACGAGCAGTACTTC.

The rearrangement joins TRBV7-2 to TRBJ1-1; a possible D gene is TRBD1 (5 bases). V gave up 1 base and J gave up 7 bases, with 16 bases separating them. Germline assignment: CDR1 SGHTA and CDR2 FQGNSA. The CDR3 has 15 amino acids. The CDR3 nucleotides are TGTGCCAGCAGCTTAGTTCAACGATATGGACATGAAGCTTTCTTT. It codes for CASSLVQRYGHEAFF.

In its sample, this clonotype was seen a few times. CDR3 in amino acids: CASSITQALNTEAFF. CDR3 nucleotides: TGTGCCAGCAGTATAACACAGGCCCTGAACACTGAAGCTTTCTTT. The chain has TRBV12-3 or TRBV12-4 and TRBJ1-1; perhaps TRBD1 as D (5 bases). This CDR3 is 15 amino acids long. Deletions cut 5 bases from V and 0 bases from J, with 13 bases between.

This chain links TRBV6-5 with TRBJ2-3; 8 bases are shared with TRBD2. The ends lost 5 bases at V and 5 bases at J; junction bases unmatched: 6. Germline values: CDR1 MNHEY, CDR2 SVGAGI. The CDR3 is made up of 14 amino acids. DNA of the CDR3: TGTGCCAGCAGTACGGGGGGGCGCTTAGATACGCAGTATTTT. Translation gives CASSTGGRLDTQYF.

This chain joins TRBV10-3 and TRBJ2-3; D is ambiguous. Germline CDR1 reads ENHRY; CDR2 reads SYGVKD. This CDR3 spans 15 amino acids. V was trimmed by 6 bases and J by 1 base, leaving 14 bases between them. The CDR3 spells CAIRSVQKGTDTQYF. CDR3 nucleotides: TGTGCCATCAGATCCGTCCAAAAAGGCACAGATACGCAGTATTTT.

This clonotype showed up just a few times. The rearrangement links TRBV27 to TRBJ2-7; 12 nucleotides match TRBD1. The germline V gene encodes CDR1 MNHEY and CDR2 SMNVEV (reference sequence). The length of the CDR3 is 15 residues. V dropped 2 bases and J dropped 4; count of bases not matched to a gene: 3. CDR3 sequence: CASSLTGQGAYEQYV. CDR3 bases: TGTGCCAGCAGTTTAACGGGACAGGGGGCTTACGAGCAGTACGTC.

Only a few counts were recorded for this clonotype. V usage is TRBV7-9 and J usage is TRBJ2-7; maybe TRBD1 (5 bases). Trimming cost V 6 bases and J 2 bases, with 11 bases left between them. The CDR3 has 13 residues. Germline values: CDR1 SEHNR, CDR2 FQNEAQ (reference sequence). For the CDR3, the DNA is TGTGCCAGCAGTATAGGGGCAGCCTACGAGCAGTACGTC. This translates into CASSIGAAYEQYV.

The rearrangement uses TRBV6-2 or TRBV6-3 and TRBJ2-1; D gene unclear. Germline lookup yields CDR1 MNHEY and CDR2 SVGEGT. The CDR3 consists of 11 residues. Trimming cost V 7 bases and J 15 bases, with 16 bases left between them. This CDR3 is CASTSTGPLFF. The CDR3 DNA reads as TGTGCCAGCACCTCGACTGGACCACTGTTCTTC.

The chain has TRBV12-3 or TRBV12-4 and TRBJ2-2, with 7 bases identical to TRBD2. This CDR3 has 14 amino acids. Losses at the gene ends were 1 base for V and 7 bases for J; bases not matched to a gene: 3. The chain's CDR3 is CASSLEGRVGELFF. The CDR3 bases are TGTGCCAGCAGTTTAGAAGGGAGGGTCGGGGAGCTGTTTTTT.

The chain is built from TRBV28 and TRBJ1-2; possible D gene TRBD1, 5 bases. Between the trimmed V and J ends, which lost 7 bases and 6 bases, there was a span of 18 bases. The CDR3 runs 14 residues. Germline V CDR1 and CDR2: MDHEN, SYDVKM. The chain's CDR3 is CASKEGDSPNGYTF. CDR3 DNA sequence: TGTGCCAGCAAAGAGGGAGACAGTCCCAATGGCTACACCTTC.

This clonotype was seen ten or more times. The rearrangement uses TRBV12-3 or TRBV12-4 and TRBJ1-5; 7 bases align to TRBD1. The V segment lost 6 bases and the J segment 4 bases; nucleotides outside the gene matches: 6. This CDR3 has 14 amino acids. This CDR3 is CASSPGQANQPQHF. CDR3 bases: TGTGCCAGCAGCCCTGGACAGGCAAATCAGCCCCAGCATTTT.

This clonotype was recorded many times. An end of the junction does not agree with germline; a read error may underlie this. V and J are TRBV7-7 and TRBJ2-5; D not certain. This CDR3 spans 14 amino acids. Germline assignment: CDR1 SSHAT and CDR2 FNYEAQ (reference sequence). The CDR3 is CASSQEPGRETQYF. Here the CDR3 DNA reads TGTGCTAGCAGCCAAGAGCCAGGAAGAGAGACCCAGTACTTC.

The chain carries TRBV6-2 or TRBV6-3 and TRBJ1-5; D unresolved. The CDR3 sequence is 15 residues long. Germline assignment: CDR1 MNHEY and CDR2 SVGEGT. V lost 6 bases and J lost 0, with 12 bases in between. The chain's CDR3 is CASSHDLYSNQPQHF. In DNA, the CDR3 is TGTGCCAGCAGCCACGATCTATATAGCAATCAGCCCCAGCATTTT.

In its sample, this clonotype was seen a few times. This chain connects TRBV6-1 to TRBJ1-6; D ambiguous. V was trimmed by 0 bases and J by 3 bases, leaving 12 bases between them. This CDR3 has 17 amino acids. The V gene's germline CDR1 is MNHNS and CDR2 SASEGT. The CDR3 DNA is TGTGCCAGCAGTGAAGCCTCCTGGGGAGACTATAATTCACCCCTCCACTTT. This encodes CASSEASWGDYNSPLHF.

This clonotype was observed at least ten times. The genes are TRBV7-6 and TRBJ2-6; D is undetermined. The CDR3 contains 14 residues. Trimming cost V 5 bases and J 0 bases, with 5 bases left between them. Per the germline V gene, CDR1 is SGHVS and CDR2 is FNYEAQ. In nucleotides, the CDR3 is TGTGCCAGCAGCCCGGCCTCTGGGGCCAACGTCCTGACTTTC. The encoded protein is CASSPASGANVLTF.

The chain joins TRBV12-3 or TRBV12-4 to TRBJ1-1, with a possible D match to TRBD1 (6 bases). V was cut by 6 bases and J by 3 bases, with 17 bases left in between. The CDR3 spans 15 residues. CDR3 nucleotides: TGTGCCAGCAGGATGGACAGCTGGGCAGACACTGAAGCTTTCTTT. Encoded protein: CASRMDSWADTEAFF.

This clonotype was recorded many times. The V gene is TRBV6-5, the J gene TRBJ1-1; D possibly corresponds to TRBD1 (6 bases). The CDR3 spans 17 residues. Germline values: CDR1 MNHEY, CDR2 SVGAGI. With 2 bases removed from V and 3 bases from J, the gap between germline ends came to 19 bases. The CDR3 loop is CASSYRLEGEADTEAFF. The DNA of the CDR3 is TGTGCCAGCAGTTACCGGTTGGAGGGGGAGGCAGACACTGAAGCTTTCTTT.

This clonotype occurred a few times. The genes are TRBV19 and TRBJ2-3; 9 bases fit TRBD2. The CDR3 length is 15 residues. V gave up 3 bases and J gave up 4 bases; unmatched junction bases: 5. Per the germline V gene, CDR1 is LNHDA and CDR2 is SQIVND (reference sequence). The CDR3 spells CASSIAGGPSDTQYF. CDR3 nucleotides: TGTGCCAGTAGTATCGCGGGGGGGCCATCAGATACGCAGTATTTT.

There are many counts of this clonotype. The V and J genes are TRBV7-2 and TRBJ2-7, with 10 bases lining up with TRBD1. Germline trimming cut 5 bases from V and 3 bases from J; bases unmatched to any gene: 4. Per the germline V gene, CDR1 is SGHTA and CDR2 is FQGNSA. This CDR3 is built from 14 residues. The CDR3 nucleotides are TGTGCCAGCAGCCGGGACAGGGGCAACTACGAGCAGTACTTC. Translation gives CASSRDRGNYEQYF.

This clonotype was observed a handful of times. The genes are TRBV6-1 and TRBJ2-7, with TRBD1 as a possible D gene (5 bases). V lost 4 bases and J lost 2, with 18 bases in between. CDR3 length equals 16 residues. Germline loops: CDR1 MNHNS, CDR2 SASEGT. The CDR3 DNA is TGTGCCAGCAGTGTAGACCAGGGCCCTTCAACCTACGAGCAGTACTTC. It specifies CASSVDQGPSTYEQYF.

In regard to this clonotype: This may be a read error: a much more frequent sequence differs by one nucleotide. The chain recombines TRBV12-3 or TRBV12-4 with TRBJ1-1; D is undetermined. The CDR3 has 13 residues. Deletions cut 1 base from V and 12 bases from J, with 15 bases between. CDR3 in amino acids: CASSLGQLFGTFF. In DNA form, the CDR3 reads TGTGCCAGCAGTTTAGGACAACTTTTTGGGACTTTCTTT.

This clonotype has just a few counts. The rearrangement uses TRBV25-1 and TRBJ2-1; TRBD1 might be the D (5 bases). V gave up 2 bases and J gave up 6 bases, with 17 bases separating them. Per germline, CDR1 MGHDK and CDR2 SYGVNS. The CDR3 has 16 residues. The CDR3 loop is CASSELVGRTTNEQFF. CDR3 sequence (DNA): TGTGCCAGCAGTGAACTTGTGGGGCGGACGACCAATGAGCAGTTCTTC.

This clonotype appeared a few times. The rearrangement uses TRBV7-6 and TRBJ2-7, with 10 bases identical to TRBD2. The CDR3 has 19 amino acids. The junction had 17 bases not matched to a gene; V was cut back by 4 bases and J by 2 bases. Per the germline V gene, CDR1 is SGHVS and CDR2 is FNYEAQ. Here the CDR3 reads CASSSPLSGGATLTYEQYF. CDR3 coding DNA: TGTGCCAGCAGCTCACCCCTGAGCGGGGGGGCGACTTTGACCTACGAGCAGTACTTC.

This clonotype was recorded a few times. This CDR3 is CASSRVERDEQFF. The CDR3 DNA reads TGTGCCAGCAGCAGGGTAGAAAGGGATGAGCAGTTCTTC. The J gene is TRBJ2-1, the V gene TRBV5-6, with no clear D. The CDR3 totals 13 residues. Germline V gives CDR1 SGHDT, CDR2 YYEEEE. Deletions cut 4 bases from V and 8 bases from J, with 13 bases between.

This clonotype has at least ten counts. V gene TRBV6-1 combines with J gene TRBJ2-1; 9 nucleotides align to TRBD1. Trimming took 5 bases from V and 5 from J; bases not matched to a gene: 10. This CDR3 is built from 16 residues. From germline, CDR1 is MNHNS and CDR2 SASEGT. The CDR3 DNA reads TGTGCCAGCAGTCCCTGGGGACAGGGAGTAAACAATGAGCAGTTCTTC. It is translated as CASSPWGQGVNNEQFF.

This clonotype was counted ten times or more. The rearrangement uses TRBV12-3 or TRBV12-4 and TRBJ2-3, with 13 bases identical to TRBD2. V was pared by 5 bases and J by 3 bases, with 5 bases of the junction left unmatched. The CDR3 length is 16 residues. CDR3 residues: CASSPLAGGPTDTQYF. In DNA form, the CDR3 reads TGTGCCAGCAGTCCACTAGCGGGGGGGCCTACAGATACGCAGTATTTT.

The chain joins TRBV27 to TRBJ2-1; D gene unclear. CDR3 size: 14 residues. With 8 bases removed from V and 1 base from J, the gap between germline ends came to 12 bases. CDR1 and CDR2 (germline): MNHEY, SMNVEV (reference sequence). CDR3 protein: CASALVRSYNEQFF. The CDR3 bases are TGTGCCAGCGCCCTAGTACGTTCCTACAATGAGCAGTTCTTC.